The rows below give T cell receptor beta chains drawn from one sample of a study of shared clonotypes between healthy human individuals. Only in-frame clones appear in the TCRdb table, and some are missing; sequencing was by immunoSEQ multiplex PCR. The sample lists around 700,000 clones, around 78% occurring once. The sample comprised memory CD4+ T cells sorted from blood. The receptors were sampled from a woman in her 30s in good health. The CDR3 runs from the conserved cysteine through the conserved F or W.

TRBV5-4	CASSLQTGSREQYF
TRBV5-1	CASSSTSGRSTQYEQYF
TRBV28	CASRGAVDEQFF
TRBV7-6	CASSLVVADTQYF
TRBV4-2	CASSQDGQNNEKLFF
TRBV6-6	CASSDARVSYEQYF
TRBV19	CASSIPSGTDTQYF
TRBV6-1	CASVFQGVENSPLHF
TRBV7-8	CASSLRRDGTDTQYF
TRBV18	CASQRDSGTEAFF